Presented here are 29 T cell receptor beta chains from one specimen sequenced in a study of blood T cell repertoires in COVID-19. The table came from immunoSEQ multiplex PCR; TCRdb's copy has only in-frame clones and leaves some out. Seen here are under 300,000 clones, around 87% observed once, and the top ten hold 1.5% to 2%. Sequenced material: PBMCs or T cells enriched from blood (not recorded which). The receptors shown here come from a woman aged 50 to 60 who had recovered from COVID-19.

The V gene is TRBV6-4, the J gene TRBJ2-7; TRBD2 matches 8 bases. Looked up from germline, CDR1 is MRHNA and CDR2 is SNTAGT. The V segment lost 4 bases and the J segment 7 bases; nucleotides outside the gene matches: 9. This CDR3 spans 14 amino acids. The CDR3 reads CASSVVAGKGEQYF. CDR3 nucleotide sequence: TGTGCCAGCAGTGTGGTAGCGGGAAAGGGGGAGCAGTACTTC.

The chain combines TRBV2 with TRBJ1-5, with TRBD1 as a possible D gene (6 bases). Per germline, CDR1 SNHLY and CDR2 FYNNEI. V was pared by 10 bases and J by 4 bases, with 14 bases between. This CDR3 is 13 amino acids long. CDR3 DNA: TGTGCCATCGCACGGGACATAAATCAGCCCCAGCATTTT. Protein: CAIARDINQPQHF.

The chain has TRBV6-5 and TRBJ2-7, with 11 bases aligning to TRBD2. V trimming: 10 bases; J trimming: 4 bases; junction bases outside the gene matches: 12. The CDR3 has 15 amino acids. Germline V CDR1 and CDR2: MNHEY, SVGAGI. CDR3 sequence: CATSERTSGSYEQYF. The CDR3 coding sequence is TGTGCCACCTCAGAAAGAACTAGCGGGAGTTACGAGCAGTACTTC.

V gene TRBV28 combines with J gene TRBJ2-3; D is unclear. CDR3 length: 13 residues. Between the trimmed V and J ends, which lost 10 bases and 0 bases, there was a span of 11 bases. Germline V gene data show CDR1 as MDHEN and CDR2 as SYDVKM. CDR3 nucleotides: TGTGCCACCACACCACAGAGCACAGATACGCAGTATTTT. The encoded protein is CATTPQSTDTQYF.

The rearrangement links TRBV20-1 to TRBJ1-2; unclear D gene. Germline CDR1 DFQATT, CDR2 SNEGSKA (reference sequence). The CDR3 spans 10 residues. The CDR3 sequence is CRAGEATYTF. CDR3 coding DNA: TGCAGGGCCGGTGAGGCCACTTACACCTTC.

This clone occurred a few times. V and J are TRBV28 and TRBJ2-7; TRBD2 matches 10 bases. This CDR3 spans 16 amino acids. Looked up from germline, CDR1 is MDHEN and CDR2 is SYDVKM. After removal of 6 bases from V and 1 base from J, the junction contained 9 bases not matched to a gene. The CDR3 DNA is TGTGCCAGCAGGACCCCTACTAGCGGGATTTCCTACGAGCAGTACTTC. Its protein product is CASRTPTSGISYEQYF.

The chain carries TRBV30 and TRBJ2-7, with D perhaps TRBD1 (6 bases). The ends were cut back, 3 bases at V and 3 bases at J, with 12 bases in the middle. The germline V gene encodes CDR1 GTSNPN and CDR2 SVGIG (reference sequence). The CDR3 length is 13 residues. CDR3 DNA: TGTGCCTGGAGCGAGGGACACTACTACGAGCAGTACTTC. Amino acid sequence: CAWSEGHYYEQYF.

This chain connects TRBV5-1 to TRBJ2-3, with 9 positions matching TRBD2. CDR3 size: 15 residues. The germline gives CDR1 SGHRS, CDR2 YFSETQ. The J segment lost 3 bases and the V segment lost 4 bases, leaving 6 bases of the junction unmatched. The CDR3 DNA reads as TGCGCCAGCAGCGAACGCGGGAGGGGGACAGATACGCAGTATTTT. As protein: CASSERGRGTDTQYF.

For this clone: The sample contains more than one DNA sequence encoding this CDR3. The rearrangement uses TRBV28 and TRBJ1-4; maybe TRBD1 (5 bases). Per germline, CDR1 MDHEN and CDR2 SYDVKM. This CDR3 has 14 residues. Trimming removed 3 bases at V and 5 bases at J, with 10 bases between. This CDR3 reads CASSFSGGNEKLFF. CDR3 nucleotide sequence: TGTGCCAGCAGTTTCAGCGGGGGGAATGAAAAACTGTTTTTT. The variable domain in full, with the rest retrieved from reference TRBV28 and TRBJ1-4, is DVKVTQSSRYLVKRTGEKVFLECVQDMDHENMFWYRQDPGLGLRLIYFSYDVKMKEKGDIPEGYSVSREKKERFSLILESASTNQTSMYLCASSFSGGNEKLFFGSGTQLSVL.

This clone was seen a few times. The J gene is TRBJ1-3, the V gene TRBV21-1; the D call in the table, TRBD1, was not verified against the DNA. TRBV21-1 constitutes a pseudogene. This CDR3 spans 16 amino acids. The CDR3, as DNA: TGTGCCAGCAGCAAGAATCGCAGGAACTCTGGAAACACCATATATTTT. It specifies CASSKNRRNSGNTIYF.

Only a few counts were recorded for this clone. The V and J genes are TRBV3-1 (or the pseudogene TRBV3-2) and TRBJ1-2; a possible D gene is TRBD1 (6 bases). Trimming cost V 1 base and J 3 bases, with 12 bases left between them. CDR1 is LGHDT and CDR2 is YNNKEL in the germline V gene (reference sequence). This CDR3 has 15 residues. Here the CDR3 DNA reads TGTGCCAGCAGCCAAGGAGCCAGGGGTTACTATGGCTACACCTTC. It translates to CASSQGARGYYGYTF.

The chain combines TRBV2 with TRBJ1-3, with D hard to call. The V end was cut by 5 bases, the J end by 2 bases, with 10 bases between. This CDR3 has 14 amino acids. Germline V gives CDR1 SNHLY, CDR2 FYNNEI. CDR3 DNA: TGTGCCAGCAGTACGGACTTGGCTGGAAACACCATATATTTT. As protein: CASSTDLAGNTIYF.

The chain has TRBV11-2 and TRBJ1-2; tentatively, D is TRBD1 (5 bases). The V end lost 1 base, the J end lost 8 bases, and 11 bases lay between the germline ends. Germline values: CDR1 SGHAT, CDR2 FQNNGV. The length of the CDR3 is 13 residues. The chain's CDR3 is CASSLGGQVGYTF. The CDR3 DNA follows: TGTGCCAGCAGCTTAGGGGGCCAAGTAGGCTACACCTTC.

V and J are TRBV11-2 and TRBJ1-2, with TRBD1 identical over 9 bases. The trim removed 5 bases at V and 7 bases at J, leaving 11 bases unmatched. The CDR3 consists of 15 residues. In germline, CDR1 is SGHAT, CDR2 FQNNGV. The CDR3 region has the DNA TGTGCCAGCAGCCCACCCTCGGGGACAGGGATTGGCTACACCTTC. This gives the protein CASSPPSGTGIGYTF.

The chain carries TRBV14 and TRBJ1-1; D is unclear. The CDR3 has 14 amino acids. Looked up from germline, CDR1 is SGHDN and CDR2 is FVKESK. Deletions cut 2 bases from V and 9 bases from J, with 16 bases between. The CDR3 coding sequence is TGTGCCAGCAGCCAATATCAAGGGAGCGCCCAAGCTTTCTTT. Residues: CASSQYQGSAQAFF.

This chain connects TRBV2 to TRBJ2-5; the D gene is possibly TRBD1 (5 bases). Per the germline V gene, CDR1 is SNHLY and CDR2 is FYNNEI. The V end was cut by 7 bases, the J end by 5 bases, with 14 bases between. The CDR3 is 13 residues long. The CDR3 sequence: CASKYQGAETQYF. The DNA of the CDR3 is TGTGCCAGCAAGTATCAGGGTGCGGAGACCCAGTACTTC.

The table lists this clone with a count of one. The rearrangement links TRBV19 to TRBJ1-2; D is uncertain. CDR1 is LNHDA, CDR2 SQIVND, per germline (reference sequence). V gave up 7 bases and J gave up 3 bases, with 3 bases separating them. The CDR3 is 10 amino acids. The CDR3 nucleotides read TGTGCCAGTAACTACTATGGCTACACCTTC. It specifies CASNYYGYTF. Together with reference TRBV19 and TRBJ1-2, the CDR3 gives the full variable domain: DGGITQSPKYLFRKEGQNVTLSCEQNLNHDAMYWYRQDPGQGLRLIYYSQIVNDFQKGDIAEGYSVSREKKESFPLTVTSAQKNPTAFYLCASNYYGYTFGSGTRLTVV.

The chain has TRBV7-6 and TRBJ2-2; D gene unclear. Deletions cut 6 bases from V and 2 bases from J, with 19 bases between. The CDR3 runs 17 residues. Germline V gene data show CDR1 as SGHVS and CDR2 as FNYEAQ. CDR3 residues: CASRPGSGHRNTGELFF. The CDR3 nucleotides are TGTGCCAGCAGACCCGGGTCTGGCCACCGCAACACCGGGGAGCTGTTTTTT.

The gene calls are TRBV24-1 and TRBJ2-3; the match to TRBD1 covers 7 bases. V shed 3 bases and J 5 bases; nucleotides not matched to a gene: 10. The germline V gene encodes CDR1 KGHDR and CDR2 SFDVKD. The CDR3 extends over 16 amino acids. The CDR3 reads CATSDPHRGERDTQYF. For the CDR3, the DNA is TGTGCCACCAGTGATCCGCACAGGGGCGAGCGAGATACGCAGTATTTT.

The V gene is TRBV6-5, the J gene TRBJ1-5; no definite D call. The CDR3 is 13 amino acids. The V end was cut by 2 bases, the J end by 6 bases, with 8 bases between. Germline V gene lookup returns CDR1 MNHEY and CDR2 SVGAGI. CDR3 bases: TGTGCCAGCAGTTACGGTCCAGGTCAGCCCCAGCATTTT. It is translated as CASSYGPGQPQHF.

The V and J genes are TRBV28 and TRBJ2-7; 9 bases align to TRBD2. The germline V gene encodes CDR1 MDHEN and CDR2 SYDVKM. V was clipped by 6 bases and J by 3 bases; unmatched bases: 12. This CDR3 comprises 16 residues. The CDR3 here is CASSLNSGRISYEQYF. The CDR3, as DNA: TGTGCCAGCAGCCTTAATAGCGGGAGAATCAGCTACGAGCAGTACTTC.

The chain employs TRBV3-1 (or the pseudogene TRBV3-2) and TRBJ2-1; TRBD2 matches 13 bases. Germline CDR1 and CDR2: LGHDT and YNNKEL (reference sequence). The trim removed 0 bases at V and 10 bases at J, leaving 15 bases unmatched. The CDR3 runs 19 residues. The CDR3 region is CASSQETTTSGRSLGEQFF. The CDR3 region has the DNA TGTGCCAGCAGCCAAGAAACCACGACTAGCGGGAGGTCTTTGGGGGAGCAGTTCTTC.

V is TRBV5-1 and J is TRBJ1-5; 9 nucleotides line up with TRBD1. This CDR3 is 14 amino acids long. Per the germline V gene, CDR1 is SGHRS and CDR2 is YFSETQ. J gave up 6 bases and V 4 bases, and 5 bases lay outside the gene matches. CDR3 protein: CASSLGTGSQPQHF. For the CDR3, the DNA is TGCGCCAGCAGCCTCGGGACAGGGAGTCAGCCCCAGCATTTT.

The V gene is TRBV7-3, the J gene TRBJ2-2, with TRBD1 matching over 8 bases. Looked up from germline, CDR1 is SGHTA and CDR2 is FQGTGA. V lost 4 bases and J lost 4; bases outside the gene matches: 5. The CDR3 spans 15 residues. This chain's CDR3 is CASSYRTGLTGELFF. The CDR3 region has the DNA TGTGCCAGCAGCTATAGGACAGGGCTCACCGGGGAGCTGTTTTTT.

This clone was seen only a few times. The chain joins TRBV29-1 to TRBJ2-7; maybe TRBD1 (5 bases). CDR3 length: 12 residues. Germline CDR1 reads SQVTM; CDR2 reads ANQGSEA. The V and J ends lost 3 bases and 5 bases respectively, with 11 bases between them. Here the CDR3 DNA reads TGCAGCGTTGATAAGGGGTCAAACGAGCAGTACTTC. Translated, it gives CSVDKGSNEQYF.

This rearrangement joins TRBV28 to TRBJ2-5; maybe TRBD1 (6 bases). CDR1 and CDR2 from the germline V gene are MDHEN and SYDVKM. V was shortened by 3 bases and J by 5 bases, with 10 bases between the two germline ends. The CDR3 is 13 residues long. The CDR3 loop is CASSFYRVETQYF. In DNA form, the CDR3 reads TGTGCCAGCAGTTTCTACAGGGTTGAGACCCAGTACTTC.

This clone was recorded a few times. The V and J genes are TRBV18 and TRBJ2-7; 9 bases match TRBD1. The CDR3 is 15 residues long. Germline CDR1 is KGHSH and CDR2 is LQKENI. The V segment lost 4 bases and the J segment 3 bases; nucleotides outside the gene matches: 7. The CDR3 spells CASSHRTGENYEQYF. For the CDR3, the DNA is TGTGCCAGCTCACACAGGACAGGGGAAAACTACGAGCAGTACTTC.

The chain has TRBV30 and TRBJ2-5; tentatively, D is TRBD2 (6 bases). Germline loops: CDR1 GTSNPN, CDR2 SVGIG (reference sequence). With 1 base removed from V and 7 bases from J, the gap between germline ends came to 16 bases. This CDR3 has 14 amino acids. The CDR3 DNA is TGTGCCTGGAGTGGGGACTCAGGAATGGGGACCCAGTACTTC. Its translation: CAWSGDSGMGTQYF.

The chain employs TRBV2 and TRBJ1-6; maybe TRBD1 (6 bases). Germline V gene lookup returns CDR1 SNHLY and CDR2 FYNNEI. The CDR3 extends over 14 amino acids. Trimming removed 6 bases at V and 3 bases at J, with 9 bases between. The CDR3: CASRPTGYNSPLHF. CDR3 in DNA: TGTGCCAGCAGGCCGACAGGCTATAATTCACCCCTCCACTTT.